This T cell receptor beta chain was recorded in a study of control samples from healthy donors and cancer patients. The repertoire was sequenced with immunoSEQ multiplex PCR; TCRdb's copy has only in-frame clones and lacks some. Altogether about 98,000 clones are present, 79% being singletons, with the ten largest covering over 9.5%. The material sequenced was blood. The clonotype comes from a woman aged 25 to 39 in good health.

The DNA of the CDR3 is TGTGCCAGCTCGGAGGGGGCGTCAGGGGAGCTGTTTTTT. Protein product: CASSEGASGELFF. V is TRBV19 and J is TRBJ2-2; a weak D match, TRBD1 (7 bases). Between the trimmed V and J ends, which lost 9 bases and 8 bases, there was a span of 16 bases. The germline V gene has CDR1 LNHDA and CDR2 SQIVND (reference sequence). The CDR3 extends over 13 amino acids.